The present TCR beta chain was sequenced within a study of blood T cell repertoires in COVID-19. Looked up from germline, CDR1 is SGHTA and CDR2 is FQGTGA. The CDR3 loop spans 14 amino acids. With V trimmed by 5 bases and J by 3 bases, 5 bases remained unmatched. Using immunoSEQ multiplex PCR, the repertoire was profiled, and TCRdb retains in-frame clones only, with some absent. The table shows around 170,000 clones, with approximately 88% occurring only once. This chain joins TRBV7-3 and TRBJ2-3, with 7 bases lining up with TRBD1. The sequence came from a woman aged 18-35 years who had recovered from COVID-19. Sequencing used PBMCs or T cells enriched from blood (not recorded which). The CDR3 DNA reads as TGTGCCAGCAGCGAGACAGGGTATACAGATACGCAGTATTTT. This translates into CASSETGYTDTQYF.